This entry lists 21 T cell receptor beta chains sequenced from one sample in a study of shared clonotypes between healthy human individuals. Produced via immunoSEQ multiplex PCR; TCRdb's table is partial and in-frame only. The sample lists under 2.5 million clones; 85% to 95% were seen once. The sequenced sample consisted of naive CD4+ T cells from PBMCs. Subset of the sample: CD45RA+ positively selected. All receptors come from a man aged 18-30 years in good health. Some clones in this sample may be carry-over from other donors' samples.

Remarks on this clone: Other DNA sequences in this sample translate to the same CDR3. The rearrangement links TRBV5-1 to TRBJ2-7; tentatively, D is TRBD2 (5 bases). Trimming removed 2 bases from V and 0 bases from J, with 9 bases in between. The germline V gene encodes CDR1 SGHRS and CDR2 YFSETQ. CDR3 length: 14 amino acids. The CDR3 protein is CASSLAESSYEQYF. As DNA, the CDR3 is TGCGCCAGCAGCTTAGCGGAAAGCTCCTACGAGCAGTACTTC. The full variable domain, completed using reference TRBV5-1 and TRBJ2-7, is KAGVTQTPRYLIKTRGQQVTLSCSPISGHRSVSWYQQTPGQGLQFLFEYFSETQRNKGNFPGRFSGRQFSNSRSEMNVSTLELGDSALYLCASSLAESSYEQYFGPGTRLTVT.

On this clone itself: This specimen includes other DNA sequences encoding the same CDR3. The V call is TRBV5-6, the J call TRBJ2-7, with 9 bases fitting TRBD1. This CDR3 contains 13 residues. J was trimmed by 7 bases and V by 4 bases; bases with no gene match: 6. Germline loops: CDR1 SGHDT, CDR2 YYEEEE. The CDR3 DNA reads as TGTGCCAGCAGCCGGGACAGGGTGGGGGAGCAGTACTTC. Its protein product is CASSRDRVGEQYF.

This clone came up once. The V and J genes are TRBV5-8 and TRBJ2-3, with D perhaps assigned TRBD1 or TRBD2 (5 bases each). The CDR3 length is 14 residues. V gave up 4 bases and J gave up 0 bases, with 9 bases separating them. Per the germline V gene, CDR1 is SGHTS and CDR2 is YDEGEE. CDR3 sequence reads: CASSLRGSTDTQYF. The CDR3, as DNA: TGTGCCAGCAGCCTGAGGGGCAGCACAGATACGCAGTATTTT.

The genes are TRBV23-1 and TRBJ2-7, with D uncertain. TRBV23-1 is classed as an ORF, of uncertain function. Between the trimmed V and J ends, which lost 4 bases and 8 bases, there was a span of 9 bases. The CDR3 extends over 11 amino acids. The CDR3 DNA reads as TGCGCCAGCAGTCCTATCTGGAAGCAGTACTTC. It codes for CASSPIWKQYF.

The chain is built from TRBV7-9 and TRBJ1-4, with D perhaps TRBD1 (6 bases). With 5 bases removed from V and 7 bases from J, the gap between germline ends came to 17 bases. Germline V CDR1 and CDR2: SEHNR, FQNEAQ (reference sequence). The CDR3 consists of 15 residues. Here the CDR3 DNA reads TGTGCCAGCAGCGAACGGGCCTCGGGGGCTGAAAAACTGTTTTTT. Protein product: CASSERASGAEKLFF.

The V and J genes are TRBV9 and TRBJ2-3; 9 bases are shared with TRBD1. Germline trimming cut 3 bases from V and 2 bases from J; bases unmatched to any gene: 7. The length of the CDR3 is 16 residues. Germline CDR1 SGDLS, CDR2 YYNGEE. The CDR3 nucleotides read TGTGCCAGCAGCGGCGGGGACAGGGACTACACAGATACGCAGTATTTT. Translating it yields CASSGGDRDYTDTQYF.

The chain has TRBV6-1 and TRBJ2-7; 10 bases align to TRBD2. Germline assignment: CDR1 MNHNS and CDR2 SASEGT. The CDR3 runs to 15 residues. Unmatched junction bases numbered 6, after V lost 6 bases and J lost 1 base. The CDR3 nucleotides read TGTGCCAGCAGGACCCTAGCGGGAGTATCCTACGAGCAGTACTTC. It translates to CASRTLAGVSYEQYF.

The rearrangement joins TRBV9 to TRBJ1-2; 7 bases line up with TRBD1. The germline V gene has CDR1 SGDLS and CDR2 YYNGEE. The J segment lost 8 bases and the V segment lost 3 bases, leaving 7 bases of the junction unmatched. The CDR3 totals 13 residues. CDR3 loop: CASSEGNRGGYTF. In DNA form, the CDR3 reads TGTGCCAGCAGCGAGGGGAACAGGGGAGGCTACACCTTC.

This rearrangement joins TRBV28 to TRBJ2-3, with no clear D. Germline assignment: CDR1 MDHEN and CDR2 SYDVKM. V lost 4 bases and J 6 bases, leaving 11 bases between the germline ends. The CDR3 contains 13 residues. CDR3 bases: TGTGCCAGCAGTTCCTCGAATTTTGATACGCAGTATTTT. This encodes CASSSSNFDTQYF.

This chain links TRBV28 with TRBJ1-2; D possibly corresponds to TRBD1 (5 bases). The CDR3 is 16 residues long. In germline, CDR1 is MDHEN, CDR2 SYDVKM. Trimming left V 4 bases short and J 5 bases short, with 20 bases between. The CDR3, as DNA: TGTGCCAGCAGTTCAGAGACAGTCGAAAGGGTTTATGGCTACACCTTC. This gives the protein CASSSETVERVYGYTF.

The genes are TRBV5-6 and TRBJ1-1; D unclear. This CDR3 spans 12 amino acids. Looked up from germline, CDR1 is SGHDT and CDR2 is YYEEEE. V shed 2 bases and J shed 2 bases, with 4 bases lying between them. CDR3 protein: CASSLINTEAFF. Written as DNA, the CDR3 is TGTGCCAGCAGCTTAATCAACACTGAAGCTTTCTTT. Looking up the rest from reference TRBV5-6 and TRBJ1-1 gives the full variable domain: DAGVTQSPTHLIKTRGQQVTLRCSPKSGHDTVSWYQQALGQGPQFIFQYYEEEERQRGNFPDRFSGHQFPNYSSELNVNALLLGDSALYLCASSLINTEAFFGQGTRLTVV.

The chain has TRBV28 and TRBJ2-1; 9 nucleotides match TRBD2. The trim removed 6 bases at V and 2 bases at J, leaving 23 bases unmatched. The CDR3 contains 21 residues. Germline CDR1 MDHEN, CDR2 SYDVKM. As DNA, the CDR3 is TGTGCCAGCAGCCCATGGGCGGGAGGGAAACTAGTCTCGGGCCCCTACAATGAGCAGTTCTTC. Translating gives CASSPWAGGKLVSGPYNEQFF.

The count of this clone is one. This chain uses TRBV21-1 with TRBJ2-7. TRBV21-1 is shown as a pseudogene. The CDR3 has 17 amino acids. Here the CDR3 reads CASSKGTWGTLSYEQYF. Here the CDR3 DNA reads TGTGCCAGCAGCAAAGGGACCTGGGGTACCCTCTCCTACGAGCAGTACTTC.

J is TRBJ2-3 and V is TRBV9, with D unresolved. CDR1 is SGDLS and CDR2 is YYNGEE in the germline V gene. The CDR3 totals 17 residues. Trimming took 0 bases from V and 2 from J, leaving 16 bases between them. CDR3 amino acids: CASSVDVRLDLTDTQYF. The DNA of the CDR3 is TGTGCCAGCAGCGTAGACGTTCGGCTAGACCTCACAGATACGCAGTATTTT.

The chain uses TRBV6-6 and TRBJ1-4; TRBD1 might be the D (5 bases). From germline, CDR1 is MNHNY and CDR2 SVGAGI (reference sequence). Trimming removed 3 bases from V and 0 bases from J, with 8 bases in between. The CDR3 has 15 residues. CDR3 in DNA: TGTGCCAGCAGTTATACAGGCGCAACTAATGAAAAACTGTTTTTT. It is translated as CASSYTGATNEKLFF.

This chain connects TRBV4-3 to TRBJ2-1, with D perhaps matching TRBD2 (5 bases). This CDR3 contains 18 residues. V was cut by 4 bases and J by 2 bases, with 21 bases left in between. Germline-derived CDR1 and CDR2 are LGHNA and YSLEER. The CDR3 DNA reads as TGCGCCAGCAGCCCCCGAGGGCCAGATAGCGACCCCTACAATGAGCAGTTCTTC. Translated, it gives CASSPRGPDSDPYNEQFF.

The chain links TRBV7-3 to TRBJ2-7; 10 bases line up with TRBD2. V shed 2 bases, J shed 3 bases, and the junction held 4 bases outside the gene matches. CDR3 length: 15 amino acids. Germline values: CDR1 SGHTA, CDR2 FQGTGA. The CDR3 DNA reads TGTGCCAGCAGCTTAGGGAGCGGGAGGGTCTACGAGCAGTACTTC. Protein product: CASSLGSGRVYEQYF.

The J gene is TRBJ2-1, the V gene TRBV2; 13 positions agree with TRBD2. The CDR3 is made up of 18 amino acids. Germline CDR1 is SNHLY and CDR2 is FYNNEI. J was trimmed by 7 bases and V by 6 bases; bases with no gene match: 15. In nucleotides, the CDR3 is TGTGCCAGCAGCGCTAGGACTAGCGGGAGTCTAGGTGGGAATGAGCAGTTCTTC. It specifies CASSARTSGSLGGNEQFF. The full variable domain, rest sourced from reference TRBV2 and TRBJ2-1, is EPEVTQTPSHQVTQMGQEVILRCVPISNHLYFYWYRQILGQKVEFLVSFYNNEISEKSEIFDDQFSVERPDGSNFTLKIRSTKLEDSAMYFCASSARTSGSLGGNEQFFGPGTRLTVL.

This clone has only one observation. This chain connects TRBV7-9 to TRBJ2-5; 9 bases are shared with TRBD1. This CDR3 is 15 amino acids long. Germline CDR1 reads SEHNR; CDR2 reads FQNEAQ (reference sequence). V was clipped by 4 bases and J by 1 base; unmatched bases: 4. CDR3 in amino acids: CASSSLTGGQETQYF. The CDR3 DNA reads TGTGCCAGCAGCTCATTGACAGGGGGCCAAGAGACCCAGTACTTC.

The rearrangement links TRBV14 to TRBJ2-1; TRBD2 agrees at 9 bases. Trimming cost V 0 bases and J 4 bases; bases outside gene matches: 1. This CDR3 is 15 amino acids long. Germline V gene lookup returns CDR1 SGHDN and CDR2 FVKESK. CDR3 in DNA: TGTGCCAGCAGCCAAGAGCTAGCGGGATACAATGAGCAGTTCTTC. Translation: CASSQELAGYNEQFF.

This clone was counted between two and nine times. The same CDR3 is also encoded by other DNA sequences in this sample. The V gene is TRBV9, the J gene TRBJ2-1, with 11 positions matching TRBD2. V was pared by 0 bases and J by 4 bases, with 0 bases of the junction left unmatched. The V gene's germline CDR1 is SGDLS and CDR2 YYNGEE. The length of the CDR3 is 15 residues. This chain's CDR3 is CASSVGLAGYNEQFF. The CDR3 DNA reads TGTGCCAGCAGCGTAGGACTAGCGGGATACAATGAGCAGTTCTTC.